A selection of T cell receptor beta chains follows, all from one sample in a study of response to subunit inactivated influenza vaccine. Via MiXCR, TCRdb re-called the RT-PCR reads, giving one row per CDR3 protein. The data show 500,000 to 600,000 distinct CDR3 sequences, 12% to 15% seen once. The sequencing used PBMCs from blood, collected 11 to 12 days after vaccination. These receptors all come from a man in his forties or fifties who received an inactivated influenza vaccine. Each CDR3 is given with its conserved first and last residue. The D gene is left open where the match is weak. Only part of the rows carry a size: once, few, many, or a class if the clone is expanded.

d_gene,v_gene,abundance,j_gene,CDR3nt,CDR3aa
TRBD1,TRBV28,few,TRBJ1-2,TGTGCCAGCAGTTACGAGGGGGCTGGTGGCTACACCTTC,CASSYEGAGGYTF
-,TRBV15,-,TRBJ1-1,TGTGCCACCGGGCCGAGATACATGAACACTGAAGCTTTCTTT,CATGPRYMNTEAFF
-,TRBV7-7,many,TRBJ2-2,TGTGCCAGCAGTCAGAGTGGAACCGGGGAGCTGTTTTTT,CASSQSGTGELFF
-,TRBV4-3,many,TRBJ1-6,TGCGCCAGCAGGTGGAGGGACGGCCATAATTCACCCCTCCACTTT,CASRWRDGHNSPLHF
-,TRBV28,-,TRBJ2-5,TGTGCCAGCAGCGCTGACCGGGACGGAGTTGGACAAGAGACCCAGTACTTC,CASSADRDGVGQETQYF
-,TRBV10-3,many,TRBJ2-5,TGTGCCATCAGCCAGCGAGAGACCCAGTACTTC,CAISQRETQYF
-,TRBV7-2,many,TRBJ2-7,TGTGCCAGCAGCTTGCTGGAGGGCCAAGCGAATCCCTACGAGCAGTACTTC,CASSLLEGQANPYEQYF
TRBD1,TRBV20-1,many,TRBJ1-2,TGCAGTGCTAGATTGCCGGGACAGAAGAACTATGGCTACACCTTC,CSARLPGQKNYGYTF
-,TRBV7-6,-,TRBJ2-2,TGTGCCAGCAGCTTGGTGGGATTGGACACCGGGGAGCTGTTTTTT,CASSLVGLDTGELFF
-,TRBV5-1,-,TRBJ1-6,TGCGCCAGCAGCTTGGGGAGGGGGAATAATTCACCCCTCCACTTT,CASSLGRGNNSPLHF
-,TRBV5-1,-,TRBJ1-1,TGCGCCAGCATCACGGGGAAGGAGCTTTTCTTT,CASITGKELFF
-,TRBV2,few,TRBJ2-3,TGTGCCAGCAGTGTGACGGTGGCGGGTGAGCATTTT,CASSVTVAGEHF
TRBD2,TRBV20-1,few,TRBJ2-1,TGCAGTGCTCTCCGGACTAGCGGGGCCAATGAGCAGTTCTTC,CSALRTSGANEQFF
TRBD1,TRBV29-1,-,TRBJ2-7,TGCAGCGTTGAGAGTAACAGGGGCTACGAGCAGTACTTC,CSVESNRGYEQYF
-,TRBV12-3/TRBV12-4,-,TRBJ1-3,TGTGCCAGCACCCTAGGGGGAGGAAACACCATATATTTT,CASTLGGGNTIYF
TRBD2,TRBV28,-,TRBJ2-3,TGTGCCAGCAGGTCACCTAGCGGGGCTAGCACAGATACGCAGTATTTT,CASRSPSGASTDTQYF
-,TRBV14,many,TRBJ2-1,TGTGCCAGCAGCTTTGGGGGACATTATCCCTACAATGAACAGTTCTTC,CASSFGGHYPYNEQFF
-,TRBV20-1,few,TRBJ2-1,TGCAGTGCCCAACACAATGCCTACAATGAGCAGTTCTTC,CSAQHNAYNEQFF
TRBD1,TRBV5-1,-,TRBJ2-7,TGCGCCAGCAGCTCCTCCGGGACAGGGTTTTACGAGCAGTACTTC,CASSSSGTGFYEQYF
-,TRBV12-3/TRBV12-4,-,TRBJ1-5,TGTGCCAGCAGTTTAGAGGGGACACCCCGGGTGCCCCAGCATTTT,CASSLEGTPRVPQHF
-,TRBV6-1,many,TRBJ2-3,TGTGCCAGCAGTGAACAATATACTAGCACAGATACGCAGTATTTT,CASSEQYTSTDTQYF
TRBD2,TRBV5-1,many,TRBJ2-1,TGCGCCAGCTATAGCGGGGCCTACTACAATGAGCAGTTCTTC,CASYSGAYYNEQFF
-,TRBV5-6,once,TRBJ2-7,TGTGCCAGCAGCTTCCTAGGGGTAGGGTCCTACGAGCAGTACTTC,CASSFLGVGSYEQYF
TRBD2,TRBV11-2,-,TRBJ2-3,TGTGCCAGCAGCCCAGTAGGACTAGCGGGGGCTAGCACAGATACGCAGTATTTT,CASSPVGLAGASTDTQYF
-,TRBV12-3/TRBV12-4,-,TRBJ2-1,TGTGCCAGCAGTGGGACAGGAACTGGCGGGAGGCCGTTCAATGAGCAGTTCTTC,CASSGTGTGGRPFNEQFF
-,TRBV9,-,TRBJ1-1,TGTGCCAGCAGCGCTACTGGGGGGCCAACTGAAGCTTTCTTT,CASSATGGPTEAFF
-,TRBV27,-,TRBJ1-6,TGTGCCAGCAGTCCGATACAGGGCCCTAATTCACCCCTCCACTTT,CASSPIQGPNSPLHF
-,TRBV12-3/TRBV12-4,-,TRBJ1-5,TGTGCCAGCAGTTTCTCCCGAACAGGACTCCAGCATTTT,CASSFSRTGLQHF
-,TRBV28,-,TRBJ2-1,TGTGCCAGCAGTCCCGGGACCCTTGGCTACAATGAGCAGTTCTTC,CASSPGTLGYNEQFF
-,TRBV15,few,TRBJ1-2,TGTGCCACCAGCAGAGGGGGGGGTGATGGCTACACCTTC,CATSRGGGDGYTF
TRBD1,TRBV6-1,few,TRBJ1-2,TGTGCCAGCAGTCCCCGGACAGGGCGGAGATATGGCTACACCTTC,CASSPRTGRRYGYTF
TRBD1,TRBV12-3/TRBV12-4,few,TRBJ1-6,TGTGCCAGCAGTTACAGGGGGAGGAATTCACCCCTCCACTTT,CASSYRGRNSPLHF
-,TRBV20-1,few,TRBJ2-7,TGCAGTGCTAGAGATTTAAAAAGGGCGGAGCAGTACTTC,CSARDLKRAEQYF
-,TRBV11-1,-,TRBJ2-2,TGTGCCAGCAGCTTAGCCCAACGTATGTGGGAAACCACCGGGGAGCTGTTTTTT,CASSLAQRMWETTGELFF
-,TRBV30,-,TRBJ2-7,TGTGCCTGGAGTGTAGGTGGACATTCCTACGAGCAGTACTTC,CAWSVGGHSYEQYF
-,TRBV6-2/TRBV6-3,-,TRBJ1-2,TGTGCCAGCAGCTACAGGAGACAGGACTATGGCTACACCTTC,CASSYRRQDYGYTF
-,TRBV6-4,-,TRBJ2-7,TGTGCCAGCAGGACCGAGGGCTACGAGCAGTACTTC,CASRTEGYEQYF
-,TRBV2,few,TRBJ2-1,TGTGCCAGCAGTGAAGCCGGACATCTAACCTACAATGAGCAGTTCTTC,CASSEAGHLTYNEQFF
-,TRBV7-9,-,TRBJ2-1,TGTGCCAGCAGCGACCCTGGAGGTCCACCACACAATGAGCAGTTCTTC,CASSDPGGPPHNEQFF
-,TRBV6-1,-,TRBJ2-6,TGTGCCAGCAGTACAGGGAGGGCCCACTCTGGGGCCAACGTCCTGACTTTC,CASSTGRAHSGANVLTF
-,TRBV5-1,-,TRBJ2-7,TGCGCCAGCAGCTTCGCAACAGGGATCTACGAGCAGTACTTC,CASSFATGIYEQYF
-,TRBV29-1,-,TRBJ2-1,TGCAGCGTTAAAGACAGGTCAGCCTACAATGAGCAGTTCTTC,CSVKDRSAYNEQFF
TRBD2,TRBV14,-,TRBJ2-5,TGTGCCAGCAGCCACCGGGGACTAGCGGGAGATACCCAGTACTTC,CASSHRGLAGDTQYF
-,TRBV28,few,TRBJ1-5,TGTGCCAGCAGTTATCGTTATAGCAATCAGCCCCAGCATTTT,CASSYRYSNQPQHF
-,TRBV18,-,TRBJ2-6,TGTGCCAGCTCACCATCCGGCCCTGACTCTGGGGCCAACGTCCTGACTTTC,CASSPSGPDSGANVLTF
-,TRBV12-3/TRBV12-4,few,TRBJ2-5,TGTGCCAGCACCGATAACAGTAAGACCCAGTACTTC,CASTDNSKTQYF
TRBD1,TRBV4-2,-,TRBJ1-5,TGTGCCAGCAGCCAAGGAACAGGGGTAGACCAGCCCCAGCATTTT,CASSQGTGVDQPQHF
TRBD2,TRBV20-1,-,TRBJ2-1,TGCAGTGCTAGACAACTAGCGGGAGACAATGAGCAGTTCTTC,CSARQLAGDNEQFF
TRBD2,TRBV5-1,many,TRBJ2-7,TGCGCCAGCAGCCTCAAGACCGGGGGACTAGTGGGCGAGCAGTACTTC,CASSLKTGGLVGEQYF
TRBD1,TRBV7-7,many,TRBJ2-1,TGTGCTAGCAGCGGCACTCAGGGGGCGCGATACAATGAGCAGTTCTTC,CASSGTQGARYNEQFF
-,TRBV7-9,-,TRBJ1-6,TGTGCCAGCAGCTCAGACTCCCGGGCCGTAAATTCACCCCTCCACTTT,CASSSDSRAVNSPLHF
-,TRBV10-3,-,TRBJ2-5,TGTGCCATCAGACAGGGAGAGACCCAGTACTTC,CAIRQGETQYF
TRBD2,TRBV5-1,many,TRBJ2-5,TGCGCCAGCAGTCTAGCGGGAGTCGAAGAGACCCAGTACTTC,CASSLAGVEETQYF
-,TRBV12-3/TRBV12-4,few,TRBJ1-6,TGTGCCAGCAGTTTCCCCGGGTCACCCCTCCACTTT,CASSFPGSPLHF